This TCR beta chain stems from a study of CD8 T cells in Susac syndrome. V was clipped by 3 bases and J by 4 bases; unmatched bases: 12. Looked up from germline, CDR1 is SGHRS and CDR2 is YFSETQ. CDR3 size: 18 residues. RNA was extracted with the RNeasy kit, and a quantity of about 0.45 to 1 ug was reverse transcribed using random hexamers. TCRdb re-called the immunoSEQ multiplex PCR reads with MiXCR, one entry per CDR3 protein. The table shows approximately 190,000 distinct CDR3 sequences, with 85% to 95% occurring only once. The TCR sequence derives from a human donor in good health. The sample taken for sequencing was CD4+ T cells from PBMCs. The chain employs TRBV5-1 and TRBJ2-5; 13 positions agree with TRBD2. CDR3: CASSWSGTSGDIGETQYF. In nucleotides, the CDR3 is TGCGCCAGCAGCTGGTCCGGGACTAGCGGGGACATAGGAGAGACCCAGTACTTC.